This T cell receptor beta chain came from a study of identical twins. Each donor was a healthy Caucasian. TCRdb re-analysed the 5' RACE reads in MiXCR, keeping a single row per CDR3 protein. The data show around 1.7 million distinct CDR3 sequences, around 29% seen once. A few counts support this clonotype. No antigen is known for it. CDR1 is SGHRS and CDR2 is YFSETQ in the germline V gene. The ends lost 7 bases at V and 5 bases at J; junction bases unmatched: 7. The length of the CDR3 is 14 residues. Findings and caveats of the study: Sequences that were beta out-of-frame showed weaker excess twin sharing. Instead of following the same donors, the conclusions were based on cross-sectional statistical analysis. Memory repertoires lacked the insertion deficit that abundant cord blood beta clonotypes showed.

The sample taken for sequencing was cord blood. The TCR sequence derives from a newborn girl in good health. This sequence joins TRBV5-1 and TRBJ2-3; 10 bases agree with TRBD1. CDR3 nucleotides: TGCGCCAGCGAGAGGACAGGGGGTGGAGATACGCAGTATTTT. Encoded protein: CASERTGGGDTQYF.